This paragraph reports one T cell receptor (beta chain). A read error may explain this, as a much larger clone is one base away. Indicated time point: after trial treatment. Treatment in this sample: LDRT plus nivolumab, ipilimumab, low-dose cyclophosphamide and aspirin (RACIN trial). Germline CDR1 and CDR2: SGHTA and FQGTGA. The CDR3 has 17 amino acids. The sample belongs to a study of low-dose radiotherapy and immunotherapy resistance in tumors. First-strand cDNA used TRAV- and TRBV-specific primers, covering alpha and beta chains. The TCRs were subjected to amplification over around 19 PCR cycles employing a constant-region primer in conjunction with a V-primer adapter. TCRdb independently ran MiXCR on the reads; one entry per CDR3 protein. The sample contains about 100,000 distinct CDR3 sequences, more than 20% of which appear only once.

This sample comprised PBMCs, obtained after low-dose radiotherapy plus immunotherapy. V is TRBV7-3 and J is TRBJ2-3; D is perhaps TRBD1 (5 bases). This clonotype originated in a male donor with prostate cancer. Here the CDR3 reads CASGLDPGSARTDTQYF. CDR3 sequence (DNA): TGTGCCAGCGGCTTAGATCCAGGGTCCGCTCGCACAGATACGCAGTATTTT.